This is a list of T cell receptor beta chains from one sample in a study of regulatory T cells in long-lasting Graves disease. MiXCR, run by TCRdb on the multiplex PCR reads, gives a single entry per CDR3 protein. The sample contains about 620,000 distinct CDR3 sequences, roughly 15% of which appear only once. The same specimen was also included in a second study, on T cells in Graves' hyperthyroidism and ophthalmopathy.

Here the sequenced sample was peripheral blood mononuclear cells (PBMCs), taken at new diagnosis, from a patient treated with antithyroid drugs. The receptors shown here come from a woman aged 25-40 years with Graves disease. The CDR3 runs from the conserved cysteine through the conserved F or W. A D gene is named only where the DNA matches it firmly. Expanded clones get a size class; other rows say once, few or many, or leave the size out.

v_call	j_call	d_call	clone_size	cdr3_aa	cdr3_nt
TRBV11-3	TRBJ1-1	TRBD1	many	CASSCRQGNEAFF	TGTGCCAGCAGTTGCCGACAGGGGAATGAAGCTTTCTTT
TRBV15	TRBJ1-2	NA	NA	CATSREGDNYGYTF	TGTGCCACCAGCAGAGAGGGAGATAACTATGGCTACACCTTC
TRBV28	TRBJ1-5	TRBD1	NA	CASSWGQGVSQPQHF	TGTGCCAGCAGTTGGGGACAGGGGGTGAGTCAGCCCCAGCATTTT
TRBV12-3/TRBV12-4	TRBJ1-1	TRBD1	many	CASFWGTGGNTEAFF	TGTGCCAGCTTCTGGGGAACAGGGGGGAACACTGAAGCTTTCTTT
TRBV6-1	TRBJ1-5	NA	many	CAARGDGRQPQHF	TGTGCCGCACGGGGGGATGGCAGGCAGCCCCAGCATTTT
TRBV3-1	TRBJ2-3	NA	NA	CASTRGFTDTQYF	TGTGCCAGCACCCGAGGGTTCACAGATACGCAGTATTTT
TRBV19	TRBJ2-1	NA	NA	CASSITRIRLNEQFF	TGTGCCAGTAGTATTACCAGGATTCGTTTAAATGAGCAGTTCTTC
TRBV20-1	TRBJ1-1	NA	many	CSADRANHGDTEAFF	TGCAGTGCCGACCGGGCGAATCATGGGGACACTGAAGCTTTCTTT
TRBV30	TRBJ2-7	NA	NA	CAWNRQLSYEQYF	TGTGCCTGGAACCGCCAGCTCTCCTACGAGCAGTACTTC
TRBV24-1	TRBJ2-5	TRBD2	many	CATATSGRAPETQYF	TGTGCCACCGCCACTAGCGGGAGGGCCCCGGAGACCCAGTACTTC
TRBV3-1	TRBJ2-1	NA	many	CASSQPTNEQFF	TGTGCCAGCAGCCAGCCAACCAATGAGCAGTTCTTC
TRBV6-5	TRBJ2-5	NA	many	CASSWVGETQYF	TGTGCCAGCAGTTGGGTCGGGGAGACCCAGTACTTC
TRBV6-1	TRBJ2-3	NA	many	CASSHADTQYF	TGTGCCAGCAGCCACGCGGATACGCAGTATTTT
TRBV28	TRBJ2-1	NA	many	CASIGLSNEQFF	TGTGCCAGCATCGGACTTTCCAATGAGCAGTTCTTC
TRBV28	TRBJ2-4	NA	few	CASSTPKTGAKNIQYF	TGTGCCAGCAGCACCCCAAAGACAGGAGCCAAAAACATTCAGTACTTC
TRBV3-1	TRBJ2-7	TRBD2	many	CASSQESPWTSSYEQYF	TGTGCCAGCAGCCAAGAGTCTCCGTGGACTAGCTCCTACGAGCAGTACTTC
TRBV28	TRBJ2-5	NA	many	CASSSLESLSIWAQYF	TGTGCCAGCAGTTCCCTAGAGTCCTTGAGTATATGGGCCCAGTACTTC
TRBV10-2	TRBJ1-5	NA	NA	CASSSPGINQPQHF	TGCGCCAGCAGTTCCCCGGGGATCAATCAGCCCCAGCATTTT
TRBV5-6	TRBJ1-2	NA	NA	CASSLKQGWSGYTF	TGTGCCAGCAGCTTAAAACAGGGTTGGAGTGGCTACACCTTC
TRBV6-1	TRBJ2-2	NA	many	CASSMGQHTGELFF	TGTGCCAGCAGCATGGGACAACACACCGGGGAGCTGTTTTTT
TRBV2	TRBJ1-5	TRBD1	many	CASSEEAGGVQPQHF	TGTGCCAGCAGTGAAGAGGCAGGGGGGGTTCAGCCCCAGCATTTT
TRBV20-1	TRBJ2-7	NA	NA	CSARDMGVEQYF	TGCAGTGCTAGAGATATGGGGGTCGAGCAGTACTTC
TRBV19	TRBJ1-6	NA	NA	CASSTGLNSPLHF	TGTGCCAGTAGTACGGGTTTGAATTCACCCCTCCACTTT
TRBV12-3/TRBV12-4	TRBJ1-1	NA	many	CASLFSPMNTEAFF	TGTGCCAGCCTCTTCAGCCCCATGAACACTGAAGCTTTCTTT
TRBV19	TRBJ1-6	TRBD1	NA	CASGDRGNSPLHF	TGTGCCAGTGGGGACAGGGGAAATTCACCCCTCCACTTT
TRBV28	TRBJ1-2	TRBD1	many	CASSEGARGYTF	TGTGCCAGCAGCGAGGGGGCCCGTGGCTACACCTTC
TRBV6-1	TRBJ1-5	TRBD1	few	CASSEGGHRGRQPQHF	TGTGCCAGCAGTGAAGGAGGGCACAGGGGTCGACAGCCCCAGCATTTT
TRBV6-5	TRBJ1-1	NA	NA	CASSFSGVENTEAFF	TGTGCCAGCAGTTTTTCGGGGGTAGAGAACACTGAAGCTTTCTTT
TRBV19	TRBJ2-7	TRBD1	NA	CASSIGPTGGAYYEQYF	TGTGCCAGTAGTATTGGCCCGACAGGGGGCGCGTACTACGAGCAGTACTTC
TRBV20-1	TRBJ1-2	TRBD1	many	CSAKQGDYGYTF	TGCAGTGCGAAACAGGGGGACTATGGCTACACCTTC
TRBV14	TRBJ1-1	TRBD1	few	CASSQYGQGLTEAFF	TGTGCCAGCAGCCAATACGGACAGGGTCTTACTGAAGCTTTCTTT
TRBV20-1	TRBJ2-3	TRBD1	many	CSAIPGQGMDTQYF	TGCAGTGCTATCCCGGGACAGGGGATGGATACGCAGTATTTT
TRBV11-3	TRBJ2-1	TRBD2	few	CASTPGEGHYNEQFF	TGTGCCAGCACCCCGGGGGAGGGCCATTACAATGAGCAGTTCTTC
TRBV12-3/TRBV12-4	TRBJ2-1	NA	many	CASSPPPGTEDYNEQFF	TGTGCCAGCAGCCCACCCCCCGGGACTGAGGACTACAATGAGCAGTTCTTC
TRBV7-9	TRBJ1-4	NA	NA	CASRRQQGSNEKLFF	TGTGCCAGCAGACGACAGCAGGGATCCAATGAAAAACTGTTTTTT
TRBV6-5	TRBJ1-1	TRBD1	NA	CASSYFGTAKAFF	TGTGCCAGCAGTTATTTCGGGACAGCCAAAGCTTTCTTT
TRBV5-5	TRBJ1-1	TRBD1	NA	CASSWGGGQGATEAFF	TGTGCCAGCAGCTGGGGGGGCGGACAGGGGGCCACTGAAGCTTTCTTT
TRBV20-1	TRBJ2-7	TRBD1	few	CSARMDRGKRNEQYF	TGCAGTGCTAGGATGGACAGGGGCAAACGTAACGAGCAGTACTTC
TRBV20-1	TRBJ2-1	TRBD2	NA	CSAGAGTSEYNEQFF	TGCAGTGCCGGGGCCGGGACTAGCGAATACAATGAGCAGTTCTTC
TRBV10-2	TRBJ2-1	NA	NA	CASEAAGSYNEQFF	TGCGCCAGCGAAGCGGCGGGATCCTACAATGAGCAGTTCTTC
TRBV20-1	TRBJ2-3	TRBD2	few	CSAWTSGRAGTDTQYF	TGCAGTGCTTGGACTAGCGGGAGGGCCGGCACAGATACGCAGTATTTT
TRBV6-1	TRBJ2-4	NA	NA	CASSGVAKNIQYF	TGTGCCAGCAGTGGTGTAGCCAAAAACATTCAGTACTTC
TRBV28	TRBJ1-2	NA	NA	CASRLPGPTNYGYTF	TGTGCCAGCAGACTACCGGGACCGACTAACTATGGCTACACCTTC
TRBV11-2	TRBJ2-2	NA	many	CASSLERAGELFF	TGTGCCAGCAGCTTAGAGCGGGCCGGGGAGCTGTTTTTT
TRBV11-2	TRBJ2-7	NA	NA	CASSSWGEKGYEQYF	TGTGCCAGCAGCTCGTGGGGGGAAAAAGGGTACGAGCAGTACTTC
TRBV28	TRBJ1-5	NA	few	CASSEQSTGQPQHF	TGTGCCAGCAGTGAACAGAGTACAGGACAGCCCCAGCATTTT
TRBV4-1	TRBJ2-7	TRBD1	NA	CASSQESQGAYEQYF	TGCGCCAGCAGCCAAGAATCGCAGGGGGCATACGAGCAGTACTTC
TRBV27	TRBJ2-1	TRBD2	few	CASWGGAGRKYQISYNEQLF	TGTGCCAGCTGGGGAGGGGCGGGACGGAAATACCAAATCTCCTACAATGAGCAGCTCTTC
TRBV5-1	TRBJ2-5	TRBD2	NA	CASSVLAGSQETQYF	TGCGCCAGCAGCGTACTAGCGGGATCGCAAGAGACCCAGTACTTC
TRBV29-1	TRBJ2-2	NA	NA	CSVGFIYTGELFF	TGCAGCGTTGGTTTTATCTACACCGGGGAGCTGTTTTTT
TRBV20-1	TRBJ1-1	NA	many	CSEASGRREAFF	TGCAGTGAGGCTAGCGGGCGTCGGGAAGCTTTCTTT
TRBV7-8	TRBJ2-1	NA	many	CASGLSEQFF	TGTGCCAGCGGCTTGAGTGAGCAGTTCTTC
TRBV14	TRBJ1-2	NA	NA	CVSSQVPTYGYTF	TGTGTCAGCAGCCAAGTGCCGACCTATGGCTACACCTTC
TRBV3-1	TRBJ2-7	TRBD2	few	CASSQLGTSVGEQYF	TGTGCCAGCAGCCAACTGGGGACTAGCGTAGGCGAGCAGTACTTC
TRBV30	TRBJ1-5	NA	NA	CAWGQLNSNQPQHF	TGTGCCTGGGGGCAGCTCAATAGCAATCAGCCCCAGCATTTT
TRBV7-8	TRBJ1-1	NA	many	CASERFGTEAFF	TGTGCCAGCGAGCGGTTTGGCACTGAAGCTTTCTTT